Sequencing of this T cell receptor (beta chain) was carried out in a study of regulatory T cells in long-lasting Graves disease (dated by TCRdb to about 2021). Looking at the study overall: In the newly diagnosed Graves' disease group, patients had been taking antithyroid drugs for less than 3 months. Patients with persistent Graves' disease were compared with patients with newly diagnosed Graves' disease using TCR sequencing and RNA sequencing of peripheral blood. The study was conducted in China and was registered as a clinical trial. TCR sequencing covered around 13 persistent and roughly 20 newly diagnosed Graves' disease patients, approximately 33 samples in total.

A note on this clonotype: Which antigen it targets is not known. No base quality information exists; no much larger clone differs at one position.

Taken with the paper, the label for time point translates to: newly diagnosed GD, antithyroid drugs for less than 3 months. RNA was extracted from PBMCs in TRIzol for both TCR sequencing and RNA sequencing. The diagnosis of Graves' disease was made according to American Thyroid Association guidelines. Patients were recruited from an endocrinology department in Xi'an, China. Each patient gave about 9.1 milliliters of peripheral blood, collected in an EDTA anticoagulant tube. Ficoll Paque Plus density gradient separation was used to isolate PBMCs, and no further T cell sorting was performed. An Agilent 2100 Bioanalyzer and agarose gel were used to assess RNA quality, and a NanoDrop 2000 was used to measure RNA concentration. Preparation of the library involved multiplex PCR. The sequencing machine was an Illumina HiSeq 4000. iRepertoire HTBI primers and Arm-PCR amplification of CDR3 regions were used to construct TCR beta libraries. Before sequencing, the PCR products went through gel purification. For the original study's pipeline: Across samples, about 64 TRBV and roughly 15 TRBJ segments were identified and used for gene usage analysis of CDR3 amino acid clonotypes. Filtered high-quality paired reads were merged into contigs using COPE and FqMerger. BLAST was used to align contigs to IMGT TRBV, TRBD and TRBJ reference genes, with CDR3 defined following IMGT. Clonotypes above 0.1% frequency were classified as highly expanded clones. Shannon entropy served as the measure of repertoire diversity, while the Gini coefficient captured V-J evenness. A clonotype was considered public if more than one individual shared it. In-frame beta chains were kept once TCRdb had trimmed the public reads at Q25 with fastp and called clones with MiXCR. Each record represents a unique CDR3 protein, reported with the most common genes and DNA among its rows. TCRdb assigned the V and J calls; the authors' analysis was not used. In all, the sample holds about 470,000 distinct CDR3 sequences, and under 15% of those were seen once. The ten largest clones take up 16% of the sample.

The CDR3 covers 14 residues, taking in both the cysteine and the phenylalanine. CDR3 DNA is the only sequence kept; it has 42 bases, read in frame from the first base. V and J lose 4 bases and 4 bases, and a span of 12 bases separates them. The germline V gene supplies CDR1 KGHDR and CDR2 SFDVKD. What the research found in general, with its limitations: Persistent patients shared more public clonotypes among themselves (2,741) than newly diagnosed patients did (more than 950). Because the primary lesion, thyroid tissue, could not be accessed, the study looked at peripheral blood alone. Compared with newly diagnosed patients, patients with persistent Graves' disease had lower TCR Shannon entropy and fewer highly expanded clones, which suggests clonal expansion. The small sample size was acknowledged by the authors as a limitation that may reduce accuracy. Only the TCR beta chain was sequenced and analyzed. Persistent disease showed preferential use of TRBV28, TRBJ1-2 and TRBJ2-5, whereas newly diagnosed disease favored TRBV20-1 and TRBJ2-1.

These same data were also listed under a study on T cells in Graves' hyperthyroidism and ophthalmopathy. The other study reports the following: Stable Graves' hyperthyroidism was defined as no progression to ophthalmopathy during 18 months of follow-up. Hyperthyroidism patients were aged 18 to 65 years and newly diagnosed, with disease duration of less than 2 months. The study excluded patients with uncontrolled infections, other autoimmune diseases, pregnancy or lactation. Diagnoses relied on clinical symptoms, serum thyroxine and TRAb, thyroid ultrasound and orbital computed tomography. The first round of RT-PCR for the TCR CDR3 was performed with the HTBI primer set and the Qiagen OneStep RT-PCR kit. Blood samples also contained most of the expanded thyroid clonotypes (frequency above 0.001), which suggests that blood repertoires may reflect thyroid immune responses. In cross-validation, a model built on a 13 V-J signature told ophthalmopathy apart from stable hyperthyroidism with 85% to 90% sensitivity and about 81% specificity, and in testing the same model reached 80%/75%. In validation, the model predicted progression to ophthalmopathy a median of 6.5 months before onset, with over 55% sensitivity and about 75% specificity. A discovery cohort of about a hundred patients, 43 with Graves' ophthalmopathy and approximately 57 with stable Graves' hyperthyroidism, was used to find distinguishing TCR V-J signatures. Prospective prediction of ophthalmopathy was tested in an independent validation cohort consisting of 18 hyperthyroidism patients and around 16 patients who later progressed to ophthalmopathy. For training and testing, the 100 or so patients in the discovery cohort were randomly divided in a 7:3 ratio. In addition, the study compared T-cell repertoires in thyroid tissue and in blood from several Graves' hyperthyroidism patients. Following sampling, methimazole starting at 30 mg daily was given to hyperthyroidism patients, and high-dose intravenous methylprednisolone was given to ophthalmopathy patients. Libraries were constructed in a second round of multiplex PCR, after which size selection and purification were carried out. The libraries were sequenced on an Illumina HiSeq2000 using paired-end 100 bp reads. SOAPnuke was used to process the raw data, with reads discarded if the reads contained adapters or uncalled bases, had a mean Phred below 15, or lacked an exact constant-primer or identifier match. COPE v1.2.5 was used to merge high-quality paired reads, and clonotypes were defined as unique nucleotide sequences. Clonotypes were aligned to IMGT TRBV, TRBD and TRBJ reference segments using MiTCR v1.1. Only V-J combinations with frequency above 0.0001, covering 99.2% of repertoires, were analysed. A TCS score was defined as the ratio of F50 (clonal expansion) to E x V (chaos), with BLOSUM62-based TCRdist applied between CDR3 peptides within each V-J. Welch's t-statistics and random forest reduced just over 500 V-J features to fewer than 15, which were used in a naive Bayes classifier (R e1071). Sample size was not statistically predetermined, and investigators were not blinded to group allocation. The paper reports TCR Vbeta CDR3 sequencing of approximately 140 peripheral blood samples: around 41 ophthalmopathy, fewer than 85 hyperthyroidism and approximately 17 progressor patients.

The receptor was derived from a woman aged 25 to 45 with Graves disease. Donor details come from another sample of the same person, matched by shared clones. The rearranged chain carries TRBV24-1 and TRBJ2-5, with the identity of the D gene unclear. Sequenced here: peripheral blood mononuclear cells (PBMCs), sampled at new diagnosis, from a patient treated with antithyroid drugs. In nucleotide form, the sequence is TGTGCCACCAGTGACTTTGGACCGTCAGAGACCCAGTACTTC. Its translation is CATSDFGPSETQYF.